A single sample is the source of the 29 T cell receptor beta chains below, sequenced in a study of T cell repertoires in cytomegalovirus infection. TCRdb called the reads again in MiXCR, with one record for every CDR3 protein. The top ten clones hold roughly 8.7% of a sample with about 260,000 distinct CDR3 sequences, 12% to 15% of them seen once. Sequencing was done on a sample of PBMCs. These receptors were obtained from a human donor in good health (CMV status not recorded). Some clones in this sample may be carry-over from other donors' samples.

The table lists this clonotype with a few counts. The V gene is TRBV20-1, the J gene TRBJ2-3; 8 nucleotides line up with TRBD2. The CDR3 has 15 amino acids. Germline V CDR1 and CDR2: DFQATT, SNEGSKA (reference sequence). The trim removed 3 bases at V and 6 bases at J, leaving 11 bases unmatched. The CDR3 DNA reads as TGCAGTGCTAGTAGGACTAGCAGAAGGGTGGATACGCAGTATTTT. It specifies CSASRTSRRVDTQYF.

The chain carries TRBV5-1 and TRBJ2-1, with D possibly TRBD2 on 6 matching bases. With 4 bases removed from V and 3 bases from J, the gap between germline ends came to 14 bases. Germline V CDR1 and CDR2: SGHRS, YFSETQ. The CDR3 has 15 residues. CDR3 bases: TGCGCCAGCAGCCGGGAGCCGCAGCTCTACAATGAGCAGTTCTTC. This codes for CASSREPQLYNEQFF.

This chain uses TRBV7-9 with TRBJ1-1; D unresolved. CDR3 size: 15 residues. Germline V lookup: CDR1 SEHNR, CDR2 FQNEAQ (reference sequence). The V and J ends lost 0 bases and 5 bases respectively, with 13 bases between them. The CDR3 nucleotides read TGTGCCAGCAGCTTAGCGCAGGCGGAGAGGACTGAAGCTTTCTTT. As protein: CASSLAQAERTEAFF.

Comments on this clonotype: The conserved final phenylalanine or tryptophan is absent from the CDR3, which likely points to a read error. Because the CDR3's place on the DNA is in doubt, the DNA is left out and the CDR3 is given as listed by TCRdb. The chain recombines TRBV6-6 with TRBJ1-5; the D call in the table, TRBD1, was not verified against the DNA. Per the germline V gene, CDR1 is MNHNY and CDR2 is SVGAGI (reference sequence). The CDR3 is 15 amino acids long, termini counted. CDR3 region: CASSGGTGGGQPQHL.

This clonotype was counted ten times or more. The J gene is TRBJ1-3, the V gene TRBV7-2; D is unclear. The CDR3 extends over 15 amino acids. Per the germline V gene, CDR1 is SGHTA and CDR2 is FQGNSA. V was trimmed by 4 bases and J by 4 bases, leaving 14 bases between them. The CDR3 spells CASSSSAGRGNTIYF. CDR3 in DNA: TGTGCCAGCAGCTCCTCCGCGGGCCGAGGAAACACCATATATTTT.

This clonotype was detected ten times or more. V is TRBV4-1 and J is TRBJ1-1; 9 nucleotides line up with TRBD1. The CDR3 covers 18 residues. The trim removed 3 bases at V and 0 bases at J, leaving 11 bases unmatched. Germline V gene data show CDR1 as MGHRA and CDR2 as YSYEKL. In DNA, the CDR3 is TGCGCCAGCAGCCAGCTACCTCGGACAGGGGCTTTGAACACTGAAGCTTTCTTT. This encodes CASSQLPRTGALNTEAFF.

This clonotype was counted a few times. The V gene is TRBV27, the J gene TRBJ2-2; D perhaps matches TRBD2 (6 bases). CDR1 and CDR2 (germline): MNHEY, SMNVEV (reference sequence). The CDR3 is 12 amino acids. V was cut by 9 bases and J by 4 bases, with 9 bases left in between. The CDR3 region has the DNA TGTGCCAGTTTAGCGGCCACCGGGGAGCTGTTTTTT. Its protein is CASLAATGELFF.

The V gene is TRBV6-6, the J gene TRBJ2-3; 12 nucleotides line up with TRBD2. CDR1 and CDR2 (germline): MNHNY, SVGAGI (reference sequence). V lost 0 bases and J lost 2; bases outside the gene matches: 6. This CDR3 region has 18 residues. The CDR3 nucleotides read TGTGCCAGCAGTTACTCCCTAGCGGGAGGGCGAGACACAGATACGCAGTATTTT. This codes for CASSYSLAGGRDTDTQYF.

This clonotype was found a few times. V usage is TRBV20-1 and J usage is TRBJ1-1; weak D call: TRBD1 (6 bases). CDR1 is DFQATT, CDR2 SNEGSKA, per germline (reference sequence). There are 16 residues in the CDR3. V lost 1 base and J 4 bases, leaving 19 bases between the germline ends. The CDR3 DNA reads as TGCAGTGCTAGAGGTTCCGGTACAGGGCACGGCACTGAAGCTTTCTTT. The encoded protein is CSARGSGTGHGTEAFF.

A word on this clonotype: A read error may be the cause here, since a much bigger clone is one base away. CDR3 residues: CASNSDRDHYNEQYF. As DNA, the CDR3 is TGTGCCAGCAACTCCGACAGGGATCATTACAATGAGCAGTACTTC. This sequence joins TRBV6-6 and TRBJ2-1, with 7 bases fitting TRBD1. The J call may be wrong; the DNA end is better matched by TRBJ2-7. The CDR3 is 15 residues long. CDR1 is MNHNY and CDR2 is SVGAGI in the germline V gene (reference sequence).

The rearrangement uses TRBV20-1 and TRBJ2-1; D assignment may be TRBD1 or TRBD2 (5 bases each). Germline loops: CDR1 DFQATT, CDR2 SNEGSKA (reference sequence). The CDR3 totals 15 residues. V was pared by 4 bases and J by 8 bases, with 21 bases between. In DNA form, the CDR3 reads TGCAGTGCTAAAGGTTTGGGGACCCCCCGAGATGAGCAGTTCTTC. Its translation is CSAKGLGTPRDEQFF.

There are a few counts of this clonotype. The J gene is TRBJ1-4, the V gene TRBV20-1; TRBD1 aligns across 11 bases. This CDR3 is 16 amino acids long. The V segment lost 5 bases and the J segment 3 bases; nucleotides outside the gene matches: 8. The germline V gene encodes CDR1 DFQATT and CDR2 SNEGSKA (reference sequence). This chain's CDR3 is CSARRDRGKANEKLFF. The CDR3 DNA reads TGCAGTGCTCGCCGGGACAGGGGGAAGGCTAATGAAAAACTGTTTTTT.

With respect to this clonotype: With a much larger clone just one base away, this may be a read error. This chain links TRBV29-1 with TRBJ1-1; D is uncertain. Trimming took 3 bases from V and 1 from J, leaving 3 bases between them. The CDR3 is 11 amino acids. Germline V lookup: CDR1 SQVTM, CDR2 ANQGSEA. The CDR3 region is CSVDSNTEAFF. The CDR3 DNA is TGCAGCGTTGATTCGAACACTGAAGCTTTCTTT.

In its sample, this clonotype was seen a few times. The V gene is TRBV11-2, the J gene TRBJ2-7; TRBD2 agrees at 15 bases. The CDR3 contains 14 residues. CDR1 is SGHAT, CDR2 FQNNGV, per germline. J gave up 9 bases and V 5 bases, and 5 bases lay outside the gene matches. The CDR3 here is CASSPEGLAGGQYF. In DNA, the CDR3 is TGTGCCAGCAGCCCGGAGGGACTAGCGGGAGGGCAGTACTTC.

The chain has TRBV7-9 and TRBJ1-5; possibly TRBD1 for D (6 bases). The V and J ends lost 5 bases and 7 bases respectively, with 21 bases between them. From germline, CDR1 is SEHNR and CDR2 FQNEAQ (reference sequence). The CDR3 covers 16 residues. CDR3 protein: CASSRGGLRGSQPQHF. The CDR3 nucleotides read TGTGCCAGCAGCCGAGGAGGCTTGAGGGGGTCCCAGCCCCAGCATTTT.

The chain joins TRBV12-3 or TRBV12-4 to TRBJ1-5, with D maybe TRBD1 (5 bases). The CDR3 is 14 amino acids. V was trimmed by 5 bases and J by 7 bases, leaving 15 bases between them. This chain's CDR3 is CASSRHEGIQPQHF. The CDR3 bases are TGTGCCAGCAGTCGCCATGAGGGGATACAGCCCCAGCATTTT.

This clonotype occurred a few times. The chain employs TRBV12-3 or TRBV12-4 and TRBJ1-1, with 7 bases identical to TRBD1. This CDR3 contains 11 residues. Trimming removed 6 bases from V and 10 bases from J; junction bases left unmatched: 5. The CDR3 loop is CASRSPGGAFF. The CDR3 DNA follows: TGTGCCAGCAGGTCGCCAGGGGGAGCTTTCTTT.

This clonotype has a count of ten or more. The chain uses TRBV7-9 and TRBJ1-1, with no clear D. The V gene lost 5 bases and the J gene lost 5 bases, with 12 bases spanning the gap. The length of the CDR3 is 13 residues. CDR1 and CDR2 from the germline V gene are SEHNR and FQNEAQ (reference sequence). CDR3: CASSHPLGTEAFF. In DNA, the CDR3 is TGTGCCAGCAGCCACCCGTTGGGGACTGAAGCTTTCTTT.

This clonotype came up many times. The rearrangement uses TRBV10-3 and TRBJ1-4, with TRBD1 matching 8 bases. The ends lost 11 bases at V and 5 bases at J; junction bases unmatched: 7. Germline loops: CDR1 ENHRY, CDR2 SYGVKD. This CDR3 has 13 residues. In nucleotides, the CDR3 is TGTGCCGCCGGGGACAGGCCAAATGAAAAACTGTTTTTT. This encodes CAAGDRPNEKLFF.

This clonotype was detected many times. The genes are TRBV6-5 and TRBJ2-2; tentatively, D is TRBD1 (6 bases). The V gene's germline CDR1 is MNHEY and CDR2 SVGAGI. The V gene lost 0 bases and the J gene lost 6 bases, with 17 bases spanning the gap. This CDR3 region has 17 residues. For the CDR3, the DNA is TGTGCCAGCAGTTACTCGACAACAGGGAGTATTGCCGGGGAGCTGTTTTTT. Its translation is CASSYSTTGSIAGELFF.

This clonotype was picked up many times. The V and J genes are TRBV5-4 and TRBJ2-1; 8 nucleotides line up with TRBD2. V lost 4 bases and J lost 3; bases outside the gene matches: 12. The CDR3 has 17 amino acids. The germline gives CDR1 SGHNT, CDR2 YYREEE (reference sequence). CDR3: CASSADPGGALYNEQFF. In DNA form, the CDR3 reads TGTGCCAGCAGCGCAGACCCCGGGGGGGCTCTCTACAATGAGCAGTTCTTC.

This clonotype was seen repeatedly, ten times or more. The genes are TRBV12-5 and TRBJ1-1; D uncertain. This CDR3 has 13 amino acids. V lost 2 bases and J 4 bases, leaving 8 bases between the germline ends. Germline-derived CDR1 and CDR2 are LGHNT and FRNRAP. The CDR3 nucleotides read TGTGCTAGTGGTTTGATCACCGGCACTGAAGCTTTCTTT. This gives the protein CASGLITGTEAFF.

The CDR3 DNA is TGTGCCAGCAGCGATCCGTTCGAGGGAGCGAACACCGGGGAGCTGTTTTTT. It yields the protein CASSDPFEGANTGELFF. The chain recombines TRBV6-2 or TRBV6-3 with TRBJ2-2; D is possibly TRBD2 (5 bases). The V end lost 6 bases, the J end lost 0 bases, and 17 bases lay between the germline ends. This CDR3 contains 17 residues. Germline V lookup: CDR1 MNHEY, CDR2 SVGEGT.

In regard to this clonotype: This may come from a read error, since a much larger clone is one base off. The chain employs TRBV4-3 and TRBJ2-1; no firm D call. The CDR3 covers 15 residues. Germline CDR1 and CDR2: LGHNA and YSLEER. CDR3 sequence (DNA): TGCGCCAGCCGCCAAGATACTGTGTCCTACAATGAGCAGTTCTTC. It yields the protein CASRQDTVSYNEQFF.

The rearrangement joins TRBV18 to TRBJ2-7; D may be TRBD1 (6 bases). Germline V CDR1 and CDR2: KGHSH, LQKENI. The CDR3 sequence is 13 residues long. V dropped 8 bases and J dropped 5 bases, with 16 bases sitting between them. The CDR3 DNA follows: TGTGCCAGCACCGCCACAGGGACCCACGAGCAGTACTTC. Encoded protein: CASTATGTHEQYF.

This clonotype was observed many times. The V and J genes are TRBV6-2 or TRBV6-3 and TRBJ2-2, with D possibly TRBD1 on 6 matching bases. V was trimmed by 7 bases and J by 4 bases, leaving 13 bases between them. From germline, CDR1 is MNHEY and CDR2 SVGEGT. The CDR3 length is 14 residues. The CDR3 is CASIAGTTTGELFF. DNA of the CDR3: TGTGCCAGCATTGCCGGGACAACCACCGGGGAGCTGTTTTTT.

This clonotype was seen a handful of times. V usage is TRBV11-2 and J usage is TRBJ2-1; D remains ambiguous. Trimming took 4 bases from V and 2 from J, leaving 3 bases between them. This CDR3 spans 12 amino acids. The germline gives CDR1 SGHAT, CDR2 FQNNGV. The CDR3 region is CASSWTYNEQFF. DNA for the CDR3: TGTGCCAGCAGCTGGACCTACAATGAGCAGTTCTTC. The whole variable domain, filled in from reference TRBV11-2 and TRBJ2-1, reads EAGVAQSPRYKIIEKRQSVAFWCNPISGHATLYWYQQILGQGPKLLIQFQNNGVVDDSQLPKDRFSAERLKGVDSTLKIQPAKLEDSAVYLCASSWTYNEQFFGPGTRLTVL.

This clonotype was counted many times. The chain couples TRBV6-5 to TRBJ2-6, with 9 bases that match TRBD1. CDR3 size: 18 residues. Germline trimming cut 2 bases from V and 0 bases from J; bases unmatched to any gene: 5. Germline CDR1 MNHEY, CDR2 SVGAGI. The CDR3 bases are TGTGCCAGCAGTTACGCCGGGACAGGGATCTCTGGGGCCAACGTCCTGACTTTC. Residues: CASSYAGTGISGANVLTF.

This clonotype was picked up many times. The V call is TRBV28, the J call TRBJ2-7; D remains unclear. With 3 bases removed from V and 7 bases from J, the gap between germline ends came to 13 bases. Germline loops: CDR1 MDHEN, CDR2 SYDVKM. There are 13 residues in the CDR3. In DNA, the CDR3 is TGTGCCAGCAGTTTTTCAGAAAGATCTGAGCAGTACTTC. Translation: CASSFSERSEQYF.